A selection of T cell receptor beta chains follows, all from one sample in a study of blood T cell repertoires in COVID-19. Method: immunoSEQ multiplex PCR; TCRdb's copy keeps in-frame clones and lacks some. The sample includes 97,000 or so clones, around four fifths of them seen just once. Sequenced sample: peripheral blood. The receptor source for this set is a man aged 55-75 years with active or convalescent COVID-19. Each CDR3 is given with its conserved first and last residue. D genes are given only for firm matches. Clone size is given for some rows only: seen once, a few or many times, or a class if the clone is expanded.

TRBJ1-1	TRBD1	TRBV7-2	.	TGTGCCAGCAGCCCCCGAGCGGGACAGGGTAGCACTGAAGCTTTCTTT	CASSPRAGQGSTEAFF
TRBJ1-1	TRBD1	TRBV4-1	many	TGCGCCAGCAGAGGGGGCGTAGGACCTAACACTGAAGCTTTCTTT	CASRGGVGPNTEAFF
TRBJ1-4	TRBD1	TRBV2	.	TGTGCCAGCAGCTGGGACAGGGAGGGAGGGCCAACTAATGAAAAACTGTTTTTT	CASSWDREGGPTNEKLFF
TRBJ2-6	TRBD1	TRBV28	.	TGTGCCAGCAGTGACAGGGCCCCCTCTGGGGCCAACGTCCTGACTTTC	CASSDRAPSGANVLTF
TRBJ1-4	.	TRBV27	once	TGTGCCAGCAGCCCTCGACAGGTTCGGGGAAAACTGTTTTTT	CASSPRQVRGKLFF
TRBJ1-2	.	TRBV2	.	TGTGCCAGCACCGTAGACTATGGCTACACCTTC	CASTVDYGYTF
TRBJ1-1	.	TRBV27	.	TGTGCCAGCAGTTTTATAACTGGGGGGGGGAACACTGAAGCTTTCTTT	CASSFITGGGNTEAFF
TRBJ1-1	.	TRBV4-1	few	TGCGCCAGCAGCCAAGGCCATCGGAGGACTGAAGCTTTCTTT	CASSQGHRRTEAFF
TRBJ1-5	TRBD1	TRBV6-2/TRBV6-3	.	TGTGCCAGCAGCCCCAGGGGGATCCAGCCCCAGCATTTT	CASSPRGIQPQHF
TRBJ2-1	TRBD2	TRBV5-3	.	TGTGCCAGAAACTCGGGGGGAAACTCCTACAATGAGCAGTTCTTC	CARNSGGNSYNEQFF
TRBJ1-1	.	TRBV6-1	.	TGTGCCAGCAGTGAAGGACTGAGGGCTGGGGACACTGAAGCTTTCTTT	CASSEGLRAGDTEAFF
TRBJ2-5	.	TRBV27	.	TGTGCCAGCAGTTCAGCCGGGAAGACCCAGTACTTC	CASSSAGKTQYF
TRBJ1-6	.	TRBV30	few	TGTGCCTGGGAAACGAGCTCCTATAATTCACCCCTCCACTTT	CAWETSSYNSPLHF
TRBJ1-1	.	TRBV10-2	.	TGCGCCAGCAGTGAGGTCAGGGCCCGTTCGTTGACCACTGAAGCTTTCTTT	CASSEVRARSLTTEAFF
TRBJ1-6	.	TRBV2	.	TGTGCCAGCATGCCCGGGAACGAGAATTCACCCCTCCACTTT	CASMPGNENSPLHF
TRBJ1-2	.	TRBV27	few	TGTGCCAGCAGCTGGGGTAGGGGCCTAGACTATGGCTACACCTTC	CASSWGRGLDYGYTF
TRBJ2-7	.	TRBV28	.	TGTGCCAGCAGTTACCTCGCAGGTTCCTACGAGCAGTACTTC	CASSYLAGSYEQYF
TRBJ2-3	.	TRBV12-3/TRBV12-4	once	TGTGCCAGCAGCAATCGGGGGACAGATACGCAGTATTTT	CASSNRGTDTQYF
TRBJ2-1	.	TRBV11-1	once	TGTGCCAGCAGCCCCGCCAGGGTGGGGTGGGTGCAGTTCTTC	CASSPARVGWVQFF
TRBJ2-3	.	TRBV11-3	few	TGTGCCAGCAGCTTAGTAGCAGATACGCAGTATTTT	CASSLVADTQYF
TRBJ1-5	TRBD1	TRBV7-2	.	TGTGCCAGCAGATTAACAGGGGCTAATAGCAATCAGCCCCAGCATTTT	CASRLTGANSNQPQHF
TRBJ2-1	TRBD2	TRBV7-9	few	TGTGCCAGCACCCCCTCAGCAGCGGGAGCGATAAATGAGCAGTTCTTC	CASTPSAAGAINEQFF
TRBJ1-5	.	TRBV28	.	TGTGCCAGCACCTATTGGGAGGGAAATCAGCCCCAGCATTTT	CASTYWEGNQPQHF
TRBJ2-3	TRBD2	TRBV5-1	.	TGCGCCAGCAGAAAGACTAGCGGGAGGGCCATAGATACGCAGTATTTT	CASRKTSGRAIDTQYF
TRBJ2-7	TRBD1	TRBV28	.	TGTGCCAGCAGTTTTAAGGGACAGGGGTCCTACGAGCAGTACTTC	CASSFKGQGSYEQYF
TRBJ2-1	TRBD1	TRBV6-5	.	TGTGCCAGCAAAGGGACAGGAGGACAATACAATGAGCAGTTCTTC	CASKGTGGQYNEQFF
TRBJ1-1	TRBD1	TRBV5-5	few	TGTGCCAGCAGCTCTCCGGGACAGGGGAACACTGAAGCTTTCTTT	CASSSPGQGNTEAFF
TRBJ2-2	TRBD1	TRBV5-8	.	TGTGCCAGCAGCTTGGGTACAGGGGGCCCCCCCGGGGAGCTGTTTTTT	CASSLGTGGPPGELFF
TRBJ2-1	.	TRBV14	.	TGTGCCAGCAGCCCTCTTGGCGGGATTGGGGAGCAGTTCTTC	CASSPLGGIGEQFF
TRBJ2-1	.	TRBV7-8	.	TGTGCCAGCAGCCCCCTTCTACGAGGGGGCTACAATGAGCAGTTCTTC	CASSPLLRGGYNEQFF
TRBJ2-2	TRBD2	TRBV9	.	TGTGCCAGCAGCTTACGTACGGGGGGTGCGGGTACGCGGAACACCGGGGAGCTGTTTTTT	CASSLRTGGAGTRNTGELFF
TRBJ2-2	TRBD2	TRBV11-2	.	TGTGCCAGCAGCGGCGGGACTAGCGGGAGGGCCGGAAGGACCGGGGAGCTGTTTTTT	CASSGGTSGRAGRTGELFF
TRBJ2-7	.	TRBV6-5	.	TGTGCCAGCAGCGTATCCGGGACAATCTACGAGCAGTACTTC	CASSVSGTIYEQYF
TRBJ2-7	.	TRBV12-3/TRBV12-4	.	TGTGCCAGCAGTTCGGATAGCGGAAGGGGGCAGTACTTC	CASSSDSGRGQYF
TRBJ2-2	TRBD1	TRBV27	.	TGTGCCAGCAGTCTAATACCCGGGACAGGGGGTGAAGGGGAGCTGTTTTTT	CASSLIPGTGGEGELFF
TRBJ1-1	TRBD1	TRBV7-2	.	TGTGCCAGCAGCTTAGTGGGGGGACAGGGCTATACTGAAGCTTTCTTT	CASSLVGGQGYTEAFF
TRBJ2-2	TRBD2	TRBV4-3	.	TGCGCCAGCAGCCAAGCGGCAGGCGGGGGCACCGGGGAGCTGTTTTTT	CASSQAAGGGTGELFF
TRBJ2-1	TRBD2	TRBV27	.	TGTGCCAGCAGGGGGACTAGCGGGAGGCCCTACAATGAGCAGTTCTTC	CASRGTSGRPYNEQFF
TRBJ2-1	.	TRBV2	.	TGTGCCAGCAGTGAAGCCCCCACGGCGGGGGAGCAGTTCTTC	CASSEAPTAGEQFF
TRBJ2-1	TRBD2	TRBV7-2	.	TGTGCCAGCAGCCCAGGCTCGGGAGGGCGAGTTGAGCAGTTCTTC	CASSPGSGGRVEQFF
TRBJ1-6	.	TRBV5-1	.	TGCGCCAGCAGCTTGGGTACAGGGTATTCACCCCTCCACTTT	CASSLGTGYSPLHF
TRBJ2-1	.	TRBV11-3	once	TGTGCCAGCAGCTTAGACTCCTCCTACAATGAGCAGTTCTTC	CASSLDSSYNEQFF
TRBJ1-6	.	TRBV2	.	TGTGCCAGCAGGGGAGGCGAGGGAGCACCCCTCCACTTT	CASRGGEGAPLHF
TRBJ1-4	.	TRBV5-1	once	TGCGCCAGCAGCTTGGGGCAGGGTAGTGAAAAACTGTTTTTT	CASSLGQGSEKLFF
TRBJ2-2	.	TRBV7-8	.	TGTGCCAGCAGCTTAGGCTCCTTCATCAGCCGCGGGACCGGGGAGCTGTTTTTT	CASSLGSFISRGTGELFF
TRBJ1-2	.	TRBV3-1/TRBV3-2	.	TGTGCCAGCAGCGGAACAGGACGCTTTGGCTACACCTTC	CASSGTGRFGYTF
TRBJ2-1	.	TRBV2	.	TGTGCCAGCAGTGACAGCAGGGGGAGGTACAATGAGCAGTTCTTC	CASSDSRGRYNEQFF
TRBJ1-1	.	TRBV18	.	TGTGCCAGCTCACCAGAGCGGACGGACACTGAAGCTTTCTTT	CASSPERTDTEAFF
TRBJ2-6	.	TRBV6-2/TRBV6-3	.	.	CASSSSGQPFSGANVLTF
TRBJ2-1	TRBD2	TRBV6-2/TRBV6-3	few	TGTGCCAGCAGTCTCACGGGACTAGCGGGAGGGAAACAGTTCTTC	CASSLTGLAGGKQFF
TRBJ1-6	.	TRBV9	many	TGTGCCAGCAGCCGGGGGGAAGTAACGACTCCCCTCCACTTT	CASSRGEVTTPLHF
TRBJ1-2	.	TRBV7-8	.	TGTGCCAGCAGCTTAGGTGAGGGACTAGGGACTGGCTACACCTTC	CASSLGEGLGTGYTF
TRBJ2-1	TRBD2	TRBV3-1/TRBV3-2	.	TGTGCCAGCAATCTAGCGGGAGGGTACAATGAGCAGTTCTTC	CASNLAGGYNEQFF
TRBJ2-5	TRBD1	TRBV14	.	TGTGCCAGCAGCCAAGATCAGGGGACAGTGTACCAAGAGACCCAGTACTTC	CASSQDQGTVYQETQYF
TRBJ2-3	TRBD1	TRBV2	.	TGTGCCACCGGACAGGGCCACACAGATACGCAGTATTTT	CATGQGHTDTQYF
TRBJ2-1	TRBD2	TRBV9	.	TGTGCCAGCAGCCCTAGGGGTGGCGGGAGCTCCTACAATGAGCAGTTCTTC	CASSPRGGGSSYNEQFF